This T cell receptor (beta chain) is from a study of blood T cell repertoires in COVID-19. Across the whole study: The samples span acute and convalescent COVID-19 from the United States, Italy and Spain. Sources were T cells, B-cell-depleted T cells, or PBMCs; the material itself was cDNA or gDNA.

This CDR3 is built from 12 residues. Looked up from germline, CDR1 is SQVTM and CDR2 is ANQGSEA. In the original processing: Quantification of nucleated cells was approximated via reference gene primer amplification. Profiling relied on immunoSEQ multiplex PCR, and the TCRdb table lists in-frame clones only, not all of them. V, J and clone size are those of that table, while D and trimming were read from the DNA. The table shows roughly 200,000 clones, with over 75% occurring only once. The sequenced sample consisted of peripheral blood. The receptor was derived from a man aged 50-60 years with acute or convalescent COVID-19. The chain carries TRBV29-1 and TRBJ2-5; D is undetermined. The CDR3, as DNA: TGCGGAACAACAGAGCCTCAAGAGACCCAGTACTTC. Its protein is CGTTEPQETQYF.